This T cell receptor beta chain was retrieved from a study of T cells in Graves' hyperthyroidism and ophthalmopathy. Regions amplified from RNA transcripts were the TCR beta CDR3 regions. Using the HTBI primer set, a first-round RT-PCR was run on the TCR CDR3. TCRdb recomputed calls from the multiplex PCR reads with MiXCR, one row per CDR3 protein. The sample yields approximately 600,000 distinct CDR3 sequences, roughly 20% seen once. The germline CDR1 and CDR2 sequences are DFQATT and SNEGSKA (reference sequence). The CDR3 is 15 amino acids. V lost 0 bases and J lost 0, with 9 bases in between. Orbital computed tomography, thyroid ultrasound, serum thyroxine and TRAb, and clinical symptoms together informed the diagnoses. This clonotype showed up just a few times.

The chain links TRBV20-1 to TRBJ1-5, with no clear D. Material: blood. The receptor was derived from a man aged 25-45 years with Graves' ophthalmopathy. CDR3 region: CSARDPRDSNQPQHF. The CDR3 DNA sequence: TGCAGTGCTAGAGACCCTAGGGATAGCAATCAGCCCCAGCATTTT.